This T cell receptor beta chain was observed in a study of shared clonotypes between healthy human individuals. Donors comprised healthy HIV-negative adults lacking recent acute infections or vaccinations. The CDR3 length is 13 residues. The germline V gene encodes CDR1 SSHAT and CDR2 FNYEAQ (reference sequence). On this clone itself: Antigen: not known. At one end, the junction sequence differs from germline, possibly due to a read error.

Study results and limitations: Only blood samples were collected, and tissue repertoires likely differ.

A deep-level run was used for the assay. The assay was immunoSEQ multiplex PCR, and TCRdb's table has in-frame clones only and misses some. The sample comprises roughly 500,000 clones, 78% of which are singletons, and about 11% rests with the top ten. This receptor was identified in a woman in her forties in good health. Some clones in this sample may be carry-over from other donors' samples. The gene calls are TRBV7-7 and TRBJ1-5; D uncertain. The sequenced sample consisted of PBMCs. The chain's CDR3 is CASSQDSNQPQHF. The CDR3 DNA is TGTGCTAGCAGTCAGGATAGCAATCAGCCCCAGCATTTT.